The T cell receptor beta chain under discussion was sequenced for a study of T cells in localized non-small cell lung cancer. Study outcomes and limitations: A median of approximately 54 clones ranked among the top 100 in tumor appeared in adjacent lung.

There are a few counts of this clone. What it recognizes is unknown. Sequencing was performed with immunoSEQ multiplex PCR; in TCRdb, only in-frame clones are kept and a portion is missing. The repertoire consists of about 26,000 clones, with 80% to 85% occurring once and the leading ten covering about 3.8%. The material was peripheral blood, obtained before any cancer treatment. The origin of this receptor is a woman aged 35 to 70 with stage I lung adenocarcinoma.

The CDR3 nucleotides read TGTGCCAGCAGCCCCCCCCCGGGGGGGGCCCCTACCCAGTACTTC. As protein: CASSPPPGGAPTQYF. The chain links TRBV7-2 to TRBJ2-5, with 8 bases matching TRBD2. Germline-derived CDR1 and CDR2 are SGHTA and FQGNSA. V trimming: 5 bases; J trimming: 8 bases; junction bases outside the gene matches: 13. The CDR3 is made up of 15 amino acids.